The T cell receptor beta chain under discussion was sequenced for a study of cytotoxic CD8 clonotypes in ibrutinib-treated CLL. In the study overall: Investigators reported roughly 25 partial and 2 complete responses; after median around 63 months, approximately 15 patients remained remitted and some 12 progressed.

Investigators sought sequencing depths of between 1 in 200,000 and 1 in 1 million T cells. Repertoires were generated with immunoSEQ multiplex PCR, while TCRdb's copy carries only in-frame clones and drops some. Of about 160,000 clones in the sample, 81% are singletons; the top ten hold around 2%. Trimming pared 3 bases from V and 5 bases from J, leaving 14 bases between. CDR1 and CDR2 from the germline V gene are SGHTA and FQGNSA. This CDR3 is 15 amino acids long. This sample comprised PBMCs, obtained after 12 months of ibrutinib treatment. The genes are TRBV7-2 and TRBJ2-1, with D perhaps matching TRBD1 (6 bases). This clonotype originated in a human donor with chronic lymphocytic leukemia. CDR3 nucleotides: TGTGCCAGCAGCTTGACAGGTTCTACGAACAATGAGCAGTTCTTC. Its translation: CASSLTGSTNNEQFF.